This entry concerns a single T cell receptor (beta chain). Its antigen remains unknown. Sequencing was performed with immunoSEQ multiplex PCR; in TCRdb, only in-frame clones are kept and a portion is missing. The profile shows fewer than 100,000 clones, 86% of them singletons. This sample is part of a study of graft-versus-host responses after intestinal transplantation. Findings and caveats of the study: GvH clones surfaced in recipient marrow, some emerging earlier in ileum or blood. In patients with graft-donor T cell macrochimerism, allograft graft-versus-host to host-versus-graft clonal ratios were high.

Trimming stripped 4 bases from V and 0 bases from J, with 14 bases between. The CDR3 totals 16 residues. Germline values: CDR1 SGHRS, CDR2 YFSETQ. The origin of this receptor is a human patient who received an intestinal transplant, so some T cells may come from the graft donor. The genes are TRBV5-1 and TRBJ2-1; D perhaps matches TRBD2 (6 bases). The material sequenced was PBMCs, taken 255 days after intestinal transplant. The CDR3 reads CASSIGLGGSYNEQFF. CDR3 DNA: TGCGCCAGCAGCATCGGCTTGGGAGGCTCCTACAATGAGCAGTTCTTC. Looking up the rest from reference TRBV5-1 and TRBJ2-1 gives the full variable domain: KAGVTQTPRYLIKTRGQQVTLSCSPISGHRSVSWYQQTPGQGLQFLFEYFSETQRNKGNFPGRFSGRQFSNSRSEMNVSTLELGDSALYLCASSIGLGGSYNEQFFGPGTRLTVL.